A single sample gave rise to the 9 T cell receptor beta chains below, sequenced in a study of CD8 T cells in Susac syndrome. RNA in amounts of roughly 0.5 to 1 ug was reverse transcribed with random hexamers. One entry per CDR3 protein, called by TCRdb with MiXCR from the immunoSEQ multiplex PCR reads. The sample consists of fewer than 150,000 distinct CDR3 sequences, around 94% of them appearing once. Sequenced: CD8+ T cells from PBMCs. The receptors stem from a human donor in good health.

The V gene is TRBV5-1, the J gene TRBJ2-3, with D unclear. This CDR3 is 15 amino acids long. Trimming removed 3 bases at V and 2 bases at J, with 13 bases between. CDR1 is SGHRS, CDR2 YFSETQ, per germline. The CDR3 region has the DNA TGCGCCAGCAGCTCCGGTGGTCGCTACACAGATACGCAGTATTTT. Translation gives CASSSGGRYTDTQYF.

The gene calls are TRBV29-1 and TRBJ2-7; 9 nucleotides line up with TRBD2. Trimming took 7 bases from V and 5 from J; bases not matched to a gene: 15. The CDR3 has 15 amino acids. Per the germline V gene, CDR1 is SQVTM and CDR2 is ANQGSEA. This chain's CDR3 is CSANGAGGPSHEQYF. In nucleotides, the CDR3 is TGCAGCGCCAACGGGGCGGGAGGGCCGTCTCACGAGCAGTACTTC.

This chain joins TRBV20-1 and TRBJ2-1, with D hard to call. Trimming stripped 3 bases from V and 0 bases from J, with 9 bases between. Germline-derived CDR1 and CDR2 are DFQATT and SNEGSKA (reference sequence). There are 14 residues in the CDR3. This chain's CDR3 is CSASYGNSYNEQFF. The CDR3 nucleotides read TGCAGTGCTAGTTACGGCAACTCCTACAATGAGCAGTTCTTC.

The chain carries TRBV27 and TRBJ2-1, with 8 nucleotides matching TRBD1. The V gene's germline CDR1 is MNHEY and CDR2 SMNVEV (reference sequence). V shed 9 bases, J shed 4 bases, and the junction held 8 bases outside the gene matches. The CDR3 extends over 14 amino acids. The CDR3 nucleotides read TGTGCCAGTCTTGGGACAGGTCGGTACAATGAGCAGTTCTTC. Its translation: CASLGTGRYNEQFF.

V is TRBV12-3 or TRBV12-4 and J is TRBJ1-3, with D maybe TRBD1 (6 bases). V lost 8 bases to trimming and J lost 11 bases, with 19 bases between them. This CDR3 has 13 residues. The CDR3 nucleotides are TGTGCCAGCGACCTGGCGGGGGCTGGGCCCATATATTTT. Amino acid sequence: CASDLAGAGPIYF.

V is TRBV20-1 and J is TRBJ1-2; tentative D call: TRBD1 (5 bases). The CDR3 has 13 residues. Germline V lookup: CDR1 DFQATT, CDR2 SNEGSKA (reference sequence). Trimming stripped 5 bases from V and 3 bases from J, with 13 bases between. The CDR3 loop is CSADSATYYGYTF. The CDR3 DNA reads TGCAGTGCTGACAGTGCCACTTACTATGGCTACACCTTC.

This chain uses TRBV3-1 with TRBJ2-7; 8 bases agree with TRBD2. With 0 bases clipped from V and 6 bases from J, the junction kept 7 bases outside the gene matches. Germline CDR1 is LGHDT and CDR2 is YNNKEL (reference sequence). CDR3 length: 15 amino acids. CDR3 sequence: CASSQDTAGVREQYF. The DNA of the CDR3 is TGTGCCAGCAGCCAAGATACAGCGGGAGTTCGCGAGCAGTACTTC.

CDR3 bases: TGCAGTGCTGGCCGGAATGAGCAGTTCTTC. Its protein product is CSAGRNEQFF. V is TRBV20-1 and J is TRBJ2-1; D gene unclear. CDR1 and CDR2 (germline): DFQATT, SNEGSKA (reference sequence). Trimming left V 5 bases short and J 7 bases short, with 6 bases between. The length of the CDR3 is 10 residues.

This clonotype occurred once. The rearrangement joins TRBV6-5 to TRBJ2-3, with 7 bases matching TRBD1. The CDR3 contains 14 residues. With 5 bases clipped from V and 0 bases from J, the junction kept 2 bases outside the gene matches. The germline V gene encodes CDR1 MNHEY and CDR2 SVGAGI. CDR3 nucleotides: TGTGCCAGCAGTCCGGACAGGAGCACAGATACGCAGTATTTT. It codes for CASSPDRSTDTQYF.